Included here is one T cell receptor beta chain sequence, with context. Antigen specificity is unknown. Germline V CDR1 and CDR2: MNHEY, SMNVEV (reference sequence). This CDR3 is 15 amino acids long. The germline V and J ends were trimmed by 5 bases and 2 bases, with 13 bases remaining between them. The table came from immunoSEQ multiplex PCR; TCRdb's copy has only in-frame clones and leaves some out. Found here are some 25,000 clones, nearly 60% of them singletons; the top ten hold about 20%. The sample is drawn from a study of radiation and T cells in renal cell carcinoma. Whole-study results and caveats: Irradiated tumors held more dominant CDR3 motifs than control tumors. In nephrectomy-only tumors, top 100 clonotypes averaged about 45%, versus about 50% irradiated.

This sample's treatment: treatment-naive control, cytoreductive nephrectomy. The clonotype was recovered from a man aged 35 to 55 with renal cell carcinoma. V gene TRBV27 combines with J gene TRBJ1-5; the D gene is possibly TRBD1 (5 bases). This specimen consisted of tumor tissue, obtained from a patient whose treatment was nephrectomy without radiotherapy. The CDR3 DNA is TGTGCCAGCAGTGCTCAGGGTTCGGGCAATCAGCCCCAGCATTTT. Translated: CASSAQGSGNQPQHF.